The 15 T cell receptor beta chains given below trace back to one sample, sequenced in a study of OX40 agonist ivuxolimab in advanced cancers. The data were produced by immunoSEQ multiplex PCR, yet TCRdb's version contains in-frame clones alone and is incomplete. The sample consists of approximately 69,000 clones, 65% to 90% of them appearing once. The specimen was CD4+ or CD8+ T cells sorted from blood, collected in a trial of the OX40 agonist ivuxolimab. Source of these receptors: an adult with an advanced solid tumor such as melanoma, head and neck, liver or kidney cancer.

This rearrangement joins TRBV5-8 to TRBJ2-1; TRBD1 matches 9 bases. The CDR3 has 16 residues. Germline V gene lookup returns CDR1 SGHTS and CDR2 YDEGEE. V was clipped by 5 bases and J by 2 bases; unmatched bases: 8. As DNA, the CDR3 is TGTGCCAGCAGACGCTTACAGGGGGCCACCTACAATGAGCAGTTCTTC. It translates to CASRRLQGATYNEQFF.

The CDR3 region is CASSFGTSGRVYEQFF. CDR3 sequence (DNA): TGTGCCAGCAGCTTCGGGACTAGCGGGAGGGTATATGAGCAGTTCTTC. This chain joins TRBV11-2 and TRBJ2-1; TRBD2 matches at 16 bases. CDR3 length: 16 amino acids. Germline-derived CDR1 and CDR2 are SGHAT and FQNNGV. J lost 8 bases, V lost 3 bases, and 4 bases had no gene match.

This clone came up once. The chain couples TRBV2 to TRBJ2-7; D is possibly TRBD1 (5 bases). Germline V CDR1 and CDR2: SNHLY, FYNNEI. V dropped 6 bases and J dropped 3 bases, with 12 bases sitting between them. CDR3 length: 13 residues. CDR3 region: CASSLPGRYEQYF. The CDR3 nucleotides are TGTGCCAGCAGCCTTCCAGGGCGCTACGAGCAGTACTTC.

The chain joins TRBV10-1 to TRBJ2-7, with D possibly matching TRBD1 (6 bases). V lost 1 base to trimming and J lost 0 bases, with 10 bases between them. The CDR3 totals 15 residues. The germline V gene has CDR1 WNHNN and CDR2 SYGVQD (reference sequence). CDR3 protein: CASSEFQGSSYEQYF. The CDR3 region has the DNA TGCGCCAGCAGTGAGTTCCAGGGGAGCTCCTACGAGCAGTACTTC.

V gene TRBV19 combines with J gene TRBJ1-6; D is undetermined. Germline CDR1 and CDR2: LNHDA and SQIVND (reference sequence). V dropped 11 bases and J dropped 2 bases, with 10 bases sitting between them. The CDR3 consists of 13 residues. CDR3 region: CAVSSTYNSPLHF. In DNA, the CDR3 is TGTGCCGTGAGTTCCACCTATAATTCACCCCTCCACTTT.

This clone appeared a single time. The chain is built from TRBV7-2 and TRBJ1-1; D may be TRBD1 (6 bases). The germline V and J ends were trimmed by 5 bases and 0 bases, with 16 bases remaining between them. The CDR3 is 16 amino acids. Germline values: CDR1 SGHTA, CDR2 FQGNSA. As DNA, the CDR3 is TGTGCCAGCAGCCCGGGCGTGGGGGCCATGAACACTGAAGCTTTCTTT. Translated: CASSPGVGAMNTEAFF.

A few counts support this clone. This sequence joins TRBV28 and TRBJ2-1; 13 bases align to TRBD2. V lost 5 bases and J lost 12; bases outside the gene matches: 10. The V gene's germline CDR1 is MDHEN and CDR2 SYDVKM. CDR3 length: 15 residues. DNA of the CDR3: TGTGCCAGCAGTCCCGGACTAGCGGGAGCCCGGGGGCAGTTCTTC. This encodes CASSPGLAGARGQFF.

This rearrangement joins TRBV27 to TRBJ2-7; 9 nucleotides line up with TRBD1. The germline V gene has CDR1 MNHEY and CDR2 SMNVEV (reference sequence). V was pared by 6 bases and J by 1 base, with 7 bases of the junction left unmatched. The CDR3 length is 15 residues. The CDR3 here is CASRRTGGESYEQYF. CDR3 DNA: TGTGCCAGCAGGCGAACAGGGGGCGAATCCTACGAGCAGTACTTC.

The count of this clone is one. The V call is TRBV4-1, the J call TRBJ2-7; possible D gene TRBD2, 6 bases. V lost 4 bases and J 6 bases, leaving 16 bases between the germline ends. This CDR3 region has 14 residues. Germline V CDR1 and CDR2: MGHRA, YSYEKL. The CDR3 loop is CASSPPGVRVEQYF. The CDR3 DNA reads TGCGCCAGCAGCCCCCCGGGGGTTAGGGTCGAGCAGTACTTC.

The chain carries TRBV25-1 and TRBJ1-1; maybe TRBD1 (6 bases). CDR3 length equals 15 residues. CDR1 is MGHDK, CDR2 SYGVNS, per germline. Trimming stripped 8 bases from V and 2 bases from J, with 18 bases between. CDR3 DNA sequence: TGTGCCAGCGGGGGAGGGGGGACGGCTAACACTGAAGCTTTCTTT. This gives the protein CASGGGGTANTEAFF.

The V and J genes are TRBV7-9 and TRBJ1-2; 9 bases map to TRBD1. This CDR3 has 16 residues. V dropped 1 base and J dropped 4; count of bases not matched to a gene: 7. CDR1 and CDR2 (germline): SEHNR, FQNEAQ (reference sequence). CDR3 in amino acids: CASSLGAQGARYGYTF. CDR3 in DNA: TGTGCCAGCAGCTTAGGGGCACAGGGGGCCCGCTATGGCTACACCTTC.

This chain uses TRBV7-9 with TRBJ1-2; weak D call: TRBD1 (5 bases). Trimming took 3 bases from V and 1 from J, leaving 15 bases between them. CDR3 length equals 16 residues. CDR1 SEHNR and CDR2 FQNEAQ come from the germline V gene (reference sequence). CDR3 residues: CASSFLGKGINYGYTF. DNA for the CDR3: TGTGCCAGCAGCTTTCTGGGCAAGGGGATTAACTATGGCTACACCTTC.

The chain combines TRBV19 with TRBJ1-1; D is perhaps TRBD1 (5 bases). Looked up from germline, CDR1 is LNHDA and CDR2 is SQIVND (reference sequence). This CDR3 has 15 residues. V was trimmed by 6 bases and J by 4 bases, leaving 18 bases between them. For the CDR3, the DNA is TGTGCCAGTAGCTACTCCGGTGAAGGGGCCACTGAAGCTTTCTTT. Protein product: CASSYSGEGATEAFF.

This clone has just one count. V gene TRBV5-6 combines with J gene TRBJ2-3; TRBD2 aligns across 7 bases. The trim removed 0 bases at V and 2 bases at J, leaving 6 bases unmatched. Germline V gives CDR1 SGHDT, CDR2 YYEEEE. The CDR3 has 16 amino acids. The CDR3 DNA reads TGTGCCAGCAGCTTGGAACTAGCGCGTTTCACAGATACGCAGTATTTT. Protein sequence: CASSLELARFTDTQYF. Full variable domain (rest looked up from reference TRBV5-6 and TRBJ2-3): DAGVTQSPTHLIKTRGQQVTLRCSPKSGHDTVSWYQQALGQGPQFIFQYYEEEERQRGNFPDRFSGHQFPNYSSELNVNALLLGDSALYLCASSLELARFTDTQYFGPGTRLTVL.

V gene TRBV10-3 combines with J gene TRBJ2-1, with TRBD2 matching 13 bases. The germline V gene encodes CDR1 ENHRY and CDR2 SYGVKD. The trim removed 6 bases at V and 7 bases at J, leaving 6 bases unmatched. The CDR3 contains 15 residues. CDR3 DNA sequence: TGTGCCATCAGCCAACTAGCGGGAGGGGTTAATGAGCAGTTCTTC. Protein product: CAISQLAGGVNEQFF.